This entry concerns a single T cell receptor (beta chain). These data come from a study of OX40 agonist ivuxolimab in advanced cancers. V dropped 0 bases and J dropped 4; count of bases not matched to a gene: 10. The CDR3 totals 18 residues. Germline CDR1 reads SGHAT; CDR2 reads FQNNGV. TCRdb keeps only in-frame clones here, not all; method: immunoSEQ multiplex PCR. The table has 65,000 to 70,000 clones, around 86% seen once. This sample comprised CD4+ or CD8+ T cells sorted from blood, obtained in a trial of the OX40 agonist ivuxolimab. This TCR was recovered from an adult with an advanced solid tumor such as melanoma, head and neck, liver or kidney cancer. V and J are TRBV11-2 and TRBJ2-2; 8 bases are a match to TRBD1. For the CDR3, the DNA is TGTGCCAGCAGCTTAGAGGCTTCGACAGGGGTGAGCACCGGGGAGCTGTTTTTT. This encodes CASSLEASTGVSTGELFF.